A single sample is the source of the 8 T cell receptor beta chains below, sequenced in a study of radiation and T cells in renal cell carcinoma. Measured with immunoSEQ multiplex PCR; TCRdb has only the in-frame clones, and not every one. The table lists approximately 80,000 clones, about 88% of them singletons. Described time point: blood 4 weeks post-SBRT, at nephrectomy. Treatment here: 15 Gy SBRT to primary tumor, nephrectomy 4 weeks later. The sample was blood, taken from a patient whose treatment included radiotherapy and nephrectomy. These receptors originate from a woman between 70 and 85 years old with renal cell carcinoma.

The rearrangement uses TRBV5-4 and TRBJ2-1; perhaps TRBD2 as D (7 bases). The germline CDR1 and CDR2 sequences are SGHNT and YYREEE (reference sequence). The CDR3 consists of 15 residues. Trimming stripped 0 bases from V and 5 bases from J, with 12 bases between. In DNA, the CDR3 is TGTGCCAGCAGCTTGGGGGCGGGGGCGAACAATGAGCAGTTCTTC. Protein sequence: CASSLGAGANNEQFF.

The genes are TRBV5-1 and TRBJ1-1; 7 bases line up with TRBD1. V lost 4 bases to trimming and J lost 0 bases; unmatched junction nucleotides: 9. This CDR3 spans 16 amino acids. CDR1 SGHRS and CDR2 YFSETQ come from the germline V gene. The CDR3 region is CASSQPRGLMNTEAFF. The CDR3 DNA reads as TGCGCCAGCAGCCAACCAAGGGGGCTCATGAACACTGAAGCTTTCTTT.

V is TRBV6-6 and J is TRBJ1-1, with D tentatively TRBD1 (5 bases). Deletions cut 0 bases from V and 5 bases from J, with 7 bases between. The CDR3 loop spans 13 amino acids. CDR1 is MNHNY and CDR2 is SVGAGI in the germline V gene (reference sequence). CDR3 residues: CASSYSGVTEAFF. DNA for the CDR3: TGTGCCAGCAGTTACTCGGGGGTTACTGAAGCTTTCTTT.

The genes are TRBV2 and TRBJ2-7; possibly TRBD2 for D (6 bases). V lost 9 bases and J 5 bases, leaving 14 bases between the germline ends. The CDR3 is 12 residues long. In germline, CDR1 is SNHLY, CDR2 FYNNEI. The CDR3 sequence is CASGGSWDEQYF. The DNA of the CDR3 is TGTGCCAGTGGGGGGTCCTGGGACGAGCAGTACTTC.

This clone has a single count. The CDR3 DNA follows: TGTGCCAGCAGCGTCGGTAGCGGGGGTACCTACGAGCAGTACTTC. Amino acid sequence: CASSVGSGGTYEQYF. The rearrangement joins TRBV9 to TRBJ2-7; 9 bases agree with TRBD2. Germline V CDR1 and CDR2: SGDLS, YYNGEE. V shed 2 bases, J shed 2 bases, and the junction held 5 bases outside the gene matches. This CDR3 has 15 amino acids.

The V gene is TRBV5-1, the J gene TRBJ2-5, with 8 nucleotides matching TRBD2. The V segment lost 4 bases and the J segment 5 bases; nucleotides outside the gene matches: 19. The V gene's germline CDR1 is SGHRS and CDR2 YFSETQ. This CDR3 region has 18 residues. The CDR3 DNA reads TGCGCCAGCAGCCCCCGTCCTTTGGTGGGCGGGGGGAGTGAGACCCAGTACTTC. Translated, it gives CASSPRPLVGGGSETQYF.

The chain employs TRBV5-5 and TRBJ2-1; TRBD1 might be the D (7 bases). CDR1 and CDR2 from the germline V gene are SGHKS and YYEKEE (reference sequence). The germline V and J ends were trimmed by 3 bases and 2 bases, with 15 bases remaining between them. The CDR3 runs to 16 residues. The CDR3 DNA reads TGTGCCAGCAGCTCCCTGACAGGGAGGACCTACAATGAGCAGTTCTTC. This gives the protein CASSSLTGRTYNEQFF.

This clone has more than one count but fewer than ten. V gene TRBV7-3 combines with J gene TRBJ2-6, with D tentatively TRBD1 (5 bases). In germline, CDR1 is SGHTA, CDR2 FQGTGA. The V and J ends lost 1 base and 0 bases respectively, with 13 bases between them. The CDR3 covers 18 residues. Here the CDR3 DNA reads TGTGCCAGCAGCTTAATGCCCACAGGCTTCTCTGGGGCCAACGTCCTGACTTTC. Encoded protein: CASSLMPTGFSGANVLTF. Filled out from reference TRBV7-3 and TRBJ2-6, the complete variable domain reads GAGVSQTPSNKVTEKGKYVELRCDPISGHTALYWYRQSLGQGPEFLIYFQGTGAADDSGLPNDRFFAVRPEGSVSTLKIQRTERGDSAVYLCASSLMPTGFSGANVLTFGAGSRLTVL.